The rows below give T cell receptor beta chains drawn from one sample of a study of cytomegalovirus exposure and HLA in healthy donors. Data came from immunoSEQ multiplex PCR; TCRdb stores just in-frame clones and leaves some out. This sample's table reports 150,000 or so clones. Material: PBMCs. The receptors come from a woman aged 45 to 65 in good health and CMV-seronegative. The CDR3 runs from the conserved cysteine through the conserved F or W. D genes are given only for firm matches.

D: TRBD2
J: TRBJ2-1
V: TRBV28
DNA: TGTGCCAGCAGCCAAGGAGCTGCTGTGAGCGGGAGTTTCCACAATGAGCAGTTCTTC
CDR3: CASSQGAAVSGSFHNEQFF

D: -
J: TRBJ2-1
V: TRBV9
DNA: TGTGCCAGCAGCGGTAGGGGGTCCGGCTCCTACAATGAGCAGTTCTTC
CDR3: CASSGRGSGSYNEQFF

D: -
J: TRBJ1-1
V: TRBV18
DNA: TGTGCCAGCTCACCAAAGGGGATCACTGAAGCTTTCTTT
CDR3: CASSPKGITEAFF

D: -
J: TRBJ2-7
V: TRBV6-6
DNA: TGTGCCAGCAGTTACTCGACCGAGGTCGAGCAGTACTTC
CDR3: CASSYSTEVEQYF

D: -
J: TRBJ1-4
V: TRBV27
DNA: TGTGCCAGCAGTTTATCGTTCGAATACAGGGTAGTGGTTGAAAAACTGTTTTTT
CDR3: CASSLSFEYRVVVEKLFF

D: -
J: TRBJ1-1
V: TRBV5-1
DNA: TGCGCCAGCAGCCAAAGACTAGGGGACACTGAAGCTTTCTTT
CDR3: CASSQRLGDTEAFF

D: TRBD1
J: TRBJ1-2
V: TRBV4-3
DNA: TGCGCCAGCAGCCAAGGGACAGGGATAGGCTACACCTTC
CDR3: CASSQGTGIGYTF

D: TRBD2
J: TRBJ2-5
V: TRBV27
DNA: TGTGCCAGCAACCCCGGGGGGAGCAGTTACCAAGAGACCCAGTACTTC
CDR3: CASNPGGSSYQETQYF

D: TRBD2
J: TRBJ2-3
V: TRBV19
DNA: TGTGCCAGTAGTATCGGCGGGGGGATTTTCTCTAGCACAGATACGCAGTATTTT
CDR3: CASSIGGGIFSSTDTQYF

D: TRBD2
J: TRBJ2-3
V: TRBV5-1
DNA: TGCGCCAGCAGCTTAGCGGGGGGGACAGATACGCAGTATTTT
CDR3: CASSLAGGTDTQYF

D: TRBD2
J: TRBJ2-1
V: TRBV7-3
DNA: TGTGCCAGCAGCCTCTCCGGGACTAGGAGCCTAAATGAGCAGTTCTTC
CDR3: CASSLSGTRSLNEQFF

D: TRBD2
J: TRBJ2-1
V: TRBV7-9
DNA: TGTGCCAGCACCTCATGGGCGGGAGGGAAGGACAATGAGCAGTTCTTC
CDR3: CASTSWAGGKDNEQFF

D: TRBD1
J: TRBJ1-5
V: TRBV2
DNA: TGTGCCAGCAGTGAAGCGCTTCCTTGGTCGGGAGGGACAGGGGGAGGGAATAGCAATCAGCCCCAGCATTTT
CDR3: CASSEALPWSGGTGGGNSNQPQHF

D: TRBD1
J: TRBJ2-7
V: TRBV6-5
DNA: TGTGCCAGCAGTCGACAGGGGTACGAGCAGTACTTC
CDR3: CASSRQGYEQYF

D: -
J: TRBJ1-1
V: TRBV4-1
DNA: TGCGCCAGCAGCCAATCTGGGCATTTGAACACTGAAGCTTTCTTT
CDR3: CASSQSGHLNTEAFF

D: TRBD1
J: TRBJ1-2
V: TRBV6-5
DNA: TGTGCCAGCAGTTACGGAGGGGGACAGGGGCTTATTGGCTACACCTTC
CDR3: CASSYGGGQGLIGYTF

D: -
J: TRBJ1-1
V: TRBV7-6
DNA: TGTGCCAGCAGCCCCCGGGGGTTTGTGACTGAAGCTTTCTTT
CDR3: CASSPRGFVTEAFF

D: -
J: TRBJ1-2
V: TRBV4-1
DNA: TGCGCCAGCAGCCCTGCGGGGGCGAGGGAGGACTATGGCTACACCTTC
CDR3: CASSPAGAREDYGYTF

D: TRBD1
J: TRBJ1-4
V: TRBV29-1
DNA: TGCAGCGTTGTTTACAGGGGGCGGAATGAAAAACTGTTTTTT
CDR3: CSVVYRGRNEKLFF

D: -
J: TRBJ2-3
V: TRBV5-1
DNA: TGCGCCAGCAGCACTCTAGCTAGACGGGCAGATACGCAGTATTTT
CDR3: CASSTLARRADTQYF

D: TRBD1
J: TRBJ2-4
V: TRBV19
DNA: TGTGCCAGTAGTATCTCCCGACCGGGACAGTCAGCCAAAAACATTCAGTACTTC
CDR3: CASSISRPGQSAKNIQYF

D: TRBD2
J: TRBJ2-7
V: TRBV2
DNA: TGTGCCAGCACCGAAAAGGTAGCGGGGGCCCGCCGGGAGCAGTACTTC
CDR3: CASTEKVAGARREQYF

D: TRBD1
J: TRBJ1-1
V: TRBV6-1
DNA: TGTGCCAGCAGCCTCCGGACAGGGGACGCTTTCTTT
CDR3: CASSLRTGDAFF

D: -
J: TRBJ2-3
V: TRBV5-4
DNA: TGTGCCAGCAGCCCCACGGTGTCGCGGATAGATACGCAGTATTTT
CDR3: CASSPTVSRIDTQYF

D: -
J: TRBJ2-5
V: TRBV7-8
DNA: TGTGCCAGCAGCCCGTCCGGGAACCAAGAGACCCAGTACTTC
CDR3: CASSPSGNQETQYF

D: -
J: TRBJ2-7
V: TRBV27
DNA: TGTGCCAGCAGTTTCGGACCTGGGGGCTCGTACGAGCAGTACTTC
CDR3: CASSFGPGGSYEQYF

D: -
J: TRBJ2-7
V: TRBV15
DNA: TGTGCCACCAGCCCTTCCAGGGTCTCCTACGAGCAGTACTTC
CDR3: CATSPSRVSYEQYF

D: TRBD2
J: TRBJ2-3
V: TRBV6-5
DNA: TGTGCCAGCAGCCTACTAGCGGGAAGTGCAGATACGCAGTATTTT
CDR3: CASSLLAGSADTQYF